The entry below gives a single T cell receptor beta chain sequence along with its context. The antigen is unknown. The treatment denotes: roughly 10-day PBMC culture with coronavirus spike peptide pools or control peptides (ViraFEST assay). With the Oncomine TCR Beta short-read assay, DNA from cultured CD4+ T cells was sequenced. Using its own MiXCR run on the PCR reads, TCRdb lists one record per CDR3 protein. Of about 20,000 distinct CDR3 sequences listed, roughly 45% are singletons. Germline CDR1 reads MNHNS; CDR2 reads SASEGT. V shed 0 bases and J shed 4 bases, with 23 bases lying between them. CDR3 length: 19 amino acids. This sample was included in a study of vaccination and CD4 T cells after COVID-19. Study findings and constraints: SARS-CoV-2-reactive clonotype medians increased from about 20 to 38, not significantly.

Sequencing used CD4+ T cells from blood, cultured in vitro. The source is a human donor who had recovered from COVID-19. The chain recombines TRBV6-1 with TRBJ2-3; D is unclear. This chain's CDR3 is CASSEASPSLKPEADTQYF. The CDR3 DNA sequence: TGTGCCAGCAGTGAAGCCTCCCCTTCCCTTAAACCCGAGGCAGATACGCAGTATTTT.